Given below is one TCR beta chain in context. The target antigen is unknown. From germline, CDR1 is ENHRY and CDR2 SYGVKD. The CDR3 consists of 14 residues. Trimming left V 4 bases short and J 3 bases short, with 12 bases between. The data were obtained in a study of T cell repertoires in cytomegalovirus infection. In the study overall: In public TCR beta signatures, there were indications of both CMV infection and matching HLA type. Notes on the study in general: Of the TCR beta families, the public ones yielded a cumulative frequency that identified carriers of CMV plus the relevant HLA. CMV-specific TCR beta clonotypes restricted by HLA-C were the ones dominating the ex vivo response.

TCRdb redid the calling of the reads with MiXCR, one entry per CDR3 protein. Among 800,000 to 950,000 distinct CDR3 sequences listed, roughly 33% were seen once. The chain combines TRBV10-3 with TRBJ1-2, with no clear D. Here the sequenced sample was cultured CD8+ T cells from PBMCs, taken from culture after CMV antigen stimulation. The source of this sequence is a human donor in good health (CMV status not recorded). Some clones in this sample may be carry-over from other donors' samples. The CDR3 loop reads CAISVGETYYGYTF. The CDR3 nucleotides read TGTGCCATCAGTGTCGGGGAAACTTACTATGGCTACACCTTC.